The rows below give T cell receptor beta chains drawn from one sample of a study of blood T cell repertoires in COVID-19. Generated by immunoSEQ multiplex PCR, the TCRdb table keeps only in-frame clones and is missing some. Here the sample spans 130,000 to 150,000 clones, roughly three quarters being singletons. The sequenced sample consisted of peripheral blood. Receptors originate from a woman in her 70s with COVID-19, enrolled during active disease. Both conserved end residues are part of each CDR3. The order of the fields is J gene, V gene, D gene, clone size, CDR3 protein. A D gene is named only where the DNA matches it firmly. For some rows the clone size is stated as once, few or many, or as a class when expanded; others skip it.

TRBJ2-2,TRBV5-5,TRBD1,.,CASSQIRQGITGELFF
TRBJ1-2,TRBV4-1,.,once,CASSQDRNYGYTF
TRBJ2-7,TRBV30,.,.,CAWSPRGYEQYF
TRBJ2-1,TRBV5-1,TRBD2,.,CASSPGLQGEQFF
TRBJ2-7,TRBV9,.,.,CASSVAWGGYEQYF
TRBJ1-2,TRBV7-8,.,.,CASSLASSTYGYTF
TRBJ2-1,TRBV11-3,.,once,CASSLEVAPGEQFF
TRBJ2-1,TRBV3-1/TRBV3-2,TRBD2,.,CASSQGTSGGASEQFF
TRBJ1-5,TRBV6-5,.,.,CASSLVQGMNQPQHF
TRBJ1-5,TRBV6-2/TRBV6-3,.,.,CASSYSGMGNQPQHF
TRBJ1-6,TRBV9,TRBD1,.,CASSPGTGGNSPLHF
TRBJ2-1,TRBV19,.,.,CASSKIAGGHEQFF
TRBJ1-2,TRBV6-5,.,.,CASRRGSFGYTF
TRBJ2-2,TRBV2,TRBD2,.,CASSESGRGSGELFF
TRBJ2-5,TRBV3-1/TRBV3-2,TRBD2,.,CASSQERLAGSQETQYF
TRBJ1-3,TRBV2,TRBD1,.,CASSYTMTGSGNTIYF
TRBJ1-2,TRBV20-1,.,.,CSAYRENGYTF
TRBJ2-1,TRBV7-9,.,.,CASSPQGGTYNEQFF
TRBJ1-2,TRBV18,.,.,CASSPQVENGYTF
TRBJ1-6,TRBV10-1,.,few,CASSDRGFNSPLHF
TRBJ1-6,TRBV30,.,.,CAWSKGQGFPVSSPLHF
TRBJ1-3,TRBV30,.,.,CAWSGQAGNTIYF
TRBJ1-2,TRBV27,.,.,CASTPWGGVGYGYTF
TRBJ2-4,TRBV6-2/TRBV6-3,TRBD1,.,CASSYSGVGDSDIQYF
TRBJ1-6,TRBV5-6,.,.,CASSSQLQGSPLHF
TRBJ1-3,TRBV28,.,.,CASSFREANTIYF
TRBJ1-3,TRBV19,TRBD1,.,CASSTRDSSGNTIYF
TRBJ2-7,TRBV5-1,.,.,CASSLNQGGTRQYF
TRBJ1-5,TRBV2,TRBD1,.,CASGPLAGGHNQPQHF
TRBJ1-1,TRBV3-1/TRBV3-2,.,.,CASSPRRGLMATEAFF
TRBJ1-1,TRBV7-3,.,.,CASSESGNPNTEAFF
TRBJ2-7,TRBV25-1,TRBD1,.,CASSAWTGRSYEQYF
TRBJ1-5,TRBV28,.,many,CASSLVADNQPQHF
TRBJ2-5,TRBV2,TRBD2,.,CASTPELAGPGHHF
TRBJ2-3,TRBV7-2,TRBD2,.,CASSLVGGGPADTQYF
TRBJ2-2,TRBV3-1/TRBV3-2,.,few,CASSRQPLGPLPGELFF
TRBJ2-1,TRBV4-2,TRBD2,.,CASSPRIAGVSEQFF
TRBJ1-6,TRBV27,.,few,CASSLQGLRRDSPLHF
TRBJ2-1,TRBV3-1/TRBV3-2,.,.,CASSQLGGEQFF
TRBJ1-3,TRBV6-5,TRBD1,.,CASSRQGAENTIYF
TRBJ1-4,TRBV12-3/TRBV12-4,.,.,CASTRQGLGLFF
TRBJ1-3,TRBV5-4,.,.,CASSLAGGDTIYF
TRBJ1-6,TRBV18,TRBD1,.,CASSPYGQGGISPLHF
TRBJ1-5,TRBV28,TRBD1,.,CASLRQGAGNQPQHF
TRBJ1-4,TRBV28,TRBD1,.,CASSLSGTGYEKLFF
TRBJ2-7,TRBV20-1,TRBD2,.,CSASHPGGTSSYEQYF
TRBJ2-5,TRBV18,.,.,CASSPLSGGETQYF
TRBJ2-7,TRBV25-1,.,few,CASRTSGSYEQYF
TRBJ1-5,TRBV19,.,many,CAGGGGSNQPQHF
TRBJ1-6,TRBV4-2,.,.,CASSQVQAENNSPLHF
TRBJ2-2,TRBV4-1,TRBD1,.,CASTYSQGASTGELFF